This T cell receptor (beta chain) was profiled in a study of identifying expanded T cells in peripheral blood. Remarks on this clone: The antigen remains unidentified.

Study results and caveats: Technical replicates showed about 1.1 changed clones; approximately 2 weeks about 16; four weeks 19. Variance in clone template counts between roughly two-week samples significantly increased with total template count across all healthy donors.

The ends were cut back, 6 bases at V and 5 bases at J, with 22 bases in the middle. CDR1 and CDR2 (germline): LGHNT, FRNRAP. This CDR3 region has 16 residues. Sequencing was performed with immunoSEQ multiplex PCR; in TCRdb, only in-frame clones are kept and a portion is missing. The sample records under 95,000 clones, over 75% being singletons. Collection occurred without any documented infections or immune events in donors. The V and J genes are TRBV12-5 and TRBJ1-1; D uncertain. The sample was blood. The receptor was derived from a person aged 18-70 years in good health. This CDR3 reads CASGSRTPGFWTEAFF. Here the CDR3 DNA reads TGTGCTAGTGGGTCACGGACGCCGGGATTCTGGACTGAAGCTTTCTTT.